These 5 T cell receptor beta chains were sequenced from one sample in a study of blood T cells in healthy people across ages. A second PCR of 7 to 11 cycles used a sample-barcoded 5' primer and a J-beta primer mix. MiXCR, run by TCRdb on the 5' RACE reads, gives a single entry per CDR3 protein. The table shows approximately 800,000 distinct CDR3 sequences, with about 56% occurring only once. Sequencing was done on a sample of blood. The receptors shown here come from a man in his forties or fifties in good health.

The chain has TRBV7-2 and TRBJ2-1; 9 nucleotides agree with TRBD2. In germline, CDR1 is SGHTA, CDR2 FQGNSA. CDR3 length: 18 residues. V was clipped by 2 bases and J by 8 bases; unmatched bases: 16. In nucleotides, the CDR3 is TGTGCCAGCAGCTTACGAGGGACAATAGCGGGAGCAGGCGATGAGCAGTTCTTC. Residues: CASSLRGTIAGAGDEQFF.

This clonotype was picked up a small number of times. CDR3 in amino acids: CASNTGTKTQYF. The CDR3 DNA reads as TGTGCCAGCAACACGGGGACAAAGACCCAGTACTTC. This chain connects TRBV12-3 or TRBV12-4 to TRBJ2-5; D perhaps matches TRBD1 (6 bases). CDR3 length: 12 amino acids. V lost 7 bases to trimming and J lost 6 bases, with 12 bases between them.

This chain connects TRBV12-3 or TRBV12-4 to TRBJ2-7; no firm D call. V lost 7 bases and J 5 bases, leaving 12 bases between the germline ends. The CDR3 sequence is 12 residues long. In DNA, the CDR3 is TGTGCCAGCAAGTTCACGACCCACGAGCAGTACTTC. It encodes CASKFTTHEQYF.

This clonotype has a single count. CDR3 nucleotide sequence: TGTGCCAGCAGCTTAGGCCGCGCCGGGACAGGGAGTGAAGCTTTCTTT. Translating it yields CASSLGRAGTGSEAFF. The chain is built from TRBV7-2 and TRBJ1-1; 9 nucleotides align to TRBD1. Germline CDR1 and CDR2: SGHTA and FQGNSA. This CDR3 has 16 amino acids. V lost 1 base and J lost 7; bases outside the gene matches: 10.

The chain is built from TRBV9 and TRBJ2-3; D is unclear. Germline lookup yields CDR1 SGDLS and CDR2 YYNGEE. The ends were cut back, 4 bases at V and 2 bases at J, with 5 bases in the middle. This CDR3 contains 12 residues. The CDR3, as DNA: TGTGCCAGCAGCATTGACACAGATACGCAGTATTTT. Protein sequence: CASSIDTDTQYF.